This T cell receptor beta chain was recorded in a study of T-cell reconstitution after alpha-beta-depleted transplantation in children (dated by TCRdb to the mid-2010s). Concerning the study at large: Using TCR repertoire profiling, the study quantitatively followed how T-cell immune reconstitution unfolded in children after TCRalphabeta/CD19-depleted allogeneic hematopoietic cell transplantation.

The CDR3, cysteine through phenylalanine, is 13 amino acids long. Here the CDR3 DNA is all that survives: 39 bases in frame from base 1. Between the V and J ends, shortened by 2 bases and 5 bases respectively, the junction contains 7 bases. The germline V gene encodes CDR1 LNHNV and CDR2 YYDKDF (reference sequence). Note on this clonotype: Its antigen specificity is not known. Nothing much larger sits one base from this clone, and base qualities are not available.

The method behind the library was PCR. Sequenced using an Illumina HiSeq 2500. TCR library preparation used molecular barcoding, with unique molecular identifiers applied to normalize quantification of the TCRbeta repertoire. Clones were called with MiXCR by TCRdb after fastp trimmed the public reads at Q25, and only in-frame beta chains were retained. Every CDR3 protein is listed once, alongside the most common genes and DNA of its rows. The sample data list about 540,000 distinct CDR3 sequences, and around 17% of these were observed just once. The ten largest account for 3.3% of the sample. Sequencing used PBMCs from the stem cell graft donor, obtained from the stem cell graft. This sequence originates from a human donor who donated a stem cell graft to a child with acute lymphoblastic leukemia. Recombination joined TRBV15 with TRBJ2-1, with the D gene not confidently named. The CDR3 reads CATSRTRNNEQFF. The sequenced DNA is TGTGCCACCAGCAGAACAAGAAACAATGAGCAGTTCTTC.